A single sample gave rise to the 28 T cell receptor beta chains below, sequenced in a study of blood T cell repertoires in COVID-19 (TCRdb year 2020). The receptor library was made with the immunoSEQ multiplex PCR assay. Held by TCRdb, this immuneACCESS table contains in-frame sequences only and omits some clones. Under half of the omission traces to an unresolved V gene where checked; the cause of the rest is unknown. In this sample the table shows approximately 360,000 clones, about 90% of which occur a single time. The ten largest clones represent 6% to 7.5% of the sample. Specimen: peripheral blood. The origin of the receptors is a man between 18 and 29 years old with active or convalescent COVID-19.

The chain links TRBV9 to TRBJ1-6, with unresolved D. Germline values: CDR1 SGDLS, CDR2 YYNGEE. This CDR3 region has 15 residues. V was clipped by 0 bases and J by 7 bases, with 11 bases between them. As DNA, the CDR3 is TGTGCCAGCAGCGTAGAAAGTGGCTCGAATTCACCCCTCCACTTT. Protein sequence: CASSVESGSNSPLHF.

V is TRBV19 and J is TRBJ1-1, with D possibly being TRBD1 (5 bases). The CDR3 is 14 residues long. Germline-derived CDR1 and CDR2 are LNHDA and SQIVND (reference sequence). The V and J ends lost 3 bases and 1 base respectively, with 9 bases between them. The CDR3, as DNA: TGTGCCAGTAGTATGGGACTTGCGAACACTGAAGCTTTCTTT. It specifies CASSMGLANTEAFF. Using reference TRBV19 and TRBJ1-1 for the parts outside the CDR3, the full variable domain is DGGITQSPKYLFRKEGQNVTLSCEQNLNHDAMYWYRQDPGQGLRLIYYSQIVNDFQKGDIAEGYSVSREKKESFPLTVTSAQKNPTAFYLCASSMGLANTEAFFGQGTRLTVV.

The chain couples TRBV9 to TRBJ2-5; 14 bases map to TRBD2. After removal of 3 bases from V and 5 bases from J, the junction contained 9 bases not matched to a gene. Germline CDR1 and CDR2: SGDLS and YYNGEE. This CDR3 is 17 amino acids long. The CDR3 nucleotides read TGTGCCAGCAGCGAAAGGGGACTAGCGGGAGAAGGGGAGACCCAGTACTTC. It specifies CASSERGLAGEGETQYF.

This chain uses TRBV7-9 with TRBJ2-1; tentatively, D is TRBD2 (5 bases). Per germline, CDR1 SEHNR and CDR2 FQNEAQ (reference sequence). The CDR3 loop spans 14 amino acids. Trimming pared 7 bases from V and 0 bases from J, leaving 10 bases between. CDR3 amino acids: CASTDGNSYNEQFF. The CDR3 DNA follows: TGTGCCAGCACGGACGGGAACTCCTACAATGAGCAGTTCTTC.

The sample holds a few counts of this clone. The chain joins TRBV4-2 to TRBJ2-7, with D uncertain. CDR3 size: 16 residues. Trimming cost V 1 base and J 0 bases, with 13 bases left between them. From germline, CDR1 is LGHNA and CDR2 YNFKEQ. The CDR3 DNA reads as TGTGCCAGCAGCCAAGTGAGTCCGAGGAGCTCCTACGAGCAGTACTTC. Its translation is CASSQVSPRSSYEQYF.

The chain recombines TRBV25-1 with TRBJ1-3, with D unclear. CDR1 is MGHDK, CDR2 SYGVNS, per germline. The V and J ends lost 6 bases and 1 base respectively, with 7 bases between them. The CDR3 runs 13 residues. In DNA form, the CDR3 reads TGTGCCAGCAGCAGAAGTTCTGGAAACACCATATATTTT. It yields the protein CASSRSSGNTIYF.

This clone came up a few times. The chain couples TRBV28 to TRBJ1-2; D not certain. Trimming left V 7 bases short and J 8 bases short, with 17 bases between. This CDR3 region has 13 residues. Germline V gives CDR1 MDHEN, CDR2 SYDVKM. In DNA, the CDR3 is TGTGCCAGCACACCTCTCCTCTATGTGGGCTACACCTTC. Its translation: CASTPLLYVGYTF.

The CDR3 region is CASSSSSIEQFF. The CDR3, as DNA: TGTGCCAGCAGCTCGTCTAGCATTGAGCAGTTCTTC. V and J are TRBV7-9 and TRBJ2-1, with a possible D match to TRBD2 (5 bases). Trimming took 4 bases from V and 9 from J, leaving 10 bases between them. Germline CDR1 is SEHNR and CDR2 is FQNEAQ (reference sequence). This CDR3 region has 12 residues.

The CDR3 spells CASSSDGQSNQPQHF. The CDR3 bases are TGTGCCAGCAGCTCAGACGGACAATCCAATCAGCCCCAGCATTTT. The chain couples TRBV7-9 to TRBJ1-5; maybe TRBD1 (5 bases). The ends were cut back, 4 bases at V and 3 bases at J, with 13 bases in the middle. The CDR3 has 15 amino acids. CDR1 SEHNR and CDR2 FQNEAQ come from the germline V gene (reference sequence).

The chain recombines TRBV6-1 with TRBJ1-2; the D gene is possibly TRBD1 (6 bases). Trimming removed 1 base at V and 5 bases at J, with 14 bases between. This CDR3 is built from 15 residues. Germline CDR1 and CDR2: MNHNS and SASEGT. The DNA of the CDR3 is TGTGCCAGCAGTGAAGAGTCAGGGGTCCCATATGGCTACACCTTC. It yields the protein CASSEESGVPYGYTF.

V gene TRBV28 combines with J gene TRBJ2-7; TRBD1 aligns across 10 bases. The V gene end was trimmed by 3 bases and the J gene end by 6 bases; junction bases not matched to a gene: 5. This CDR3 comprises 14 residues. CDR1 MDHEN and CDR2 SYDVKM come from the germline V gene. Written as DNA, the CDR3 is TGTGCCAGCAGTTTCCCGGGACAGGGGACCGAGCAGTACTTC. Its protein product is CASSFPGQGTEQYF.

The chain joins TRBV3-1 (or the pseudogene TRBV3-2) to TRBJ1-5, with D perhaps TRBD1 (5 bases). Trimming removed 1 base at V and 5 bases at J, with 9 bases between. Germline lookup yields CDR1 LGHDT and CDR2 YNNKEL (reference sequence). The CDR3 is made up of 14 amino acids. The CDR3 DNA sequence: TGTGCCAGCAGCCAAGTTTTCAGGGATCAGCCCCAGCATTTT. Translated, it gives CASSQVFRDQPQHF.

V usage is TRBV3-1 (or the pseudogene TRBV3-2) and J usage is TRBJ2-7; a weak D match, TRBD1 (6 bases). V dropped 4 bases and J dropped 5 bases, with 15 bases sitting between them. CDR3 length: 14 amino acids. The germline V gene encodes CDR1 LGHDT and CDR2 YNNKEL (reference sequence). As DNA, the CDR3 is TGTGCCAGCAGCCCTACTTTATGGGGGCACGAGCAGTACTTC. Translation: CASSPTLWGHEQYF.

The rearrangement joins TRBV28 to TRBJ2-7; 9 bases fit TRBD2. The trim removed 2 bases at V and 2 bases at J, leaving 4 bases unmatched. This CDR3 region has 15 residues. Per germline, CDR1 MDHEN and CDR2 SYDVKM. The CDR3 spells CASSLRGGGAYEQYF. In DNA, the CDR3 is TGTGCCAGCAGTTTACGCGGCGGGGGGGCCTACGAGCAGTACTTC.

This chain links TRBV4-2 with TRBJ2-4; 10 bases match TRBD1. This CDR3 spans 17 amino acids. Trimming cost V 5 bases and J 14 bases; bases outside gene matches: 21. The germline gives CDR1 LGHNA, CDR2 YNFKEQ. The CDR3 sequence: CASSTRDRGTLASPEYF. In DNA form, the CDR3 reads TGTGCCAGCAGCACCCGGGACAGGGGAACACTAGCGTCCCCTGAGTACTTC.

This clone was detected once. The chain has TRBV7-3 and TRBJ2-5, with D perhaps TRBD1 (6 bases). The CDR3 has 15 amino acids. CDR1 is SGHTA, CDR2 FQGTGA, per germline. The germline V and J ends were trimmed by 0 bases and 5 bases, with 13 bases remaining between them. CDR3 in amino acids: CASSLTGGSQETQYF. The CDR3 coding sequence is TGTGCCAGCAGCTTAACTGGGGGCTCCCAGGAGACCCAGTACTTC.

The CDR3 region is CASTQFLTVNTEAFF. CDR3 bases: TGTGCCAGCACTCAATTTTTGACAGTGAACACTGAAGCTTTCTTT. The chain joins TRBV6-5 to TRBJ1-1; a weak D match, TRBD1 (5 bases). The CDR3 contains 15 residues. CDR1 MNHEY and CDR2 SVGAGI come from the germline V gene. Trimming took 7 bases from V and 0 from J, leaving 15 bases between them.

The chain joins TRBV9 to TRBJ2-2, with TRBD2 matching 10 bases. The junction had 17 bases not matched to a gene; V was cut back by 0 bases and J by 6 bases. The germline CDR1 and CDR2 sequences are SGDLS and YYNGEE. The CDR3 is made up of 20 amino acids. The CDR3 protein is CASSVVGLAGVPPKPGELFF. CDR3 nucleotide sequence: TGTGCCAGCAGCGTAGTTGGTCTAGCGGGGGTCCCTCCTAAACCCGGGGAGCTGTTTTTT.

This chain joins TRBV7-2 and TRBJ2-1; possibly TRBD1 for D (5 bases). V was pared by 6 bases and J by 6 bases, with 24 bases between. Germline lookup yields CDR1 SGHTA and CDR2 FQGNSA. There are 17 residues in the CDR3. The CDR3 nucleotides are TGTGCCAGCAGTCTCGTTTCCCGGACAAACGCCTTCAATGAGCAGTTCTTC. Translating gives CASSLVSRTNAFNEQFF.

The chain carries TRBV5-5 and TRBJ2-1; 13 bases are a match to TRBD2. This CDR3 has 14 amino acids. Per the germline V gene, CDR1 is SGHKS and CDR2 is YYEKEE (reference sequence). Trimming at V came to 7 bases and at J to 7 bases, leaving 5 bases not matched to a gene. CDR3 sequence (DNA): TGTGCCAGCGGGACTAGCGGGGCTAGGAATGAGCAGTTCTTC. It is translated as CASGTSGARNEQFF.

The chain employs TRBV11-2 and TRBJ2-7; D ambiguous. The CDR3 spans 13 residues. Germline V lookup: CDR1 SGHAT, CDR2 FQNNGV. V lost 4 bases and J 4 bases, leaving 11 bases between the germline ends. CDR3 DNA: TGTGCCAGCAGCTATAACAAGAATTACGAGCAGTACTTC. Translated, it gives CASSYNKNYEQYF.

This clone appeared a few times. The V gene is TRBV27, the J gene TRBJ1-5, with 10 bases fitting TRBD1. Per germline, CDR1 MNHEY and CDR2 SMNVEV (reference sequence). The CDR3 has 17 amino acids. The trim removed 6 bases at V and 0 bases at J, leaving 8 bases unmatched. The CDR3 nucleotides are TGTGCCAGCAGCCGGGACAGGGGCATTGTTAGCAATCAGCCCCAGCATTTT. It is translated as CASSRDRGIVSNQPQHF.

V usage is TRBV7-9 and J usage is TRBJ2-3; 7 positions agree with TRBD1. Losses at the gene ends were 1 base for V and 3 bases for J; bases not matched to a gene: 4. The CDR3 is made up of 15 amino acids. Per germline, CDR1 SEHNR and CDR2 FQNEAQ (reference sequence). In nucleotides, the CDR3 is TGTGCCAGCAGCTTAGTACAGGGGAAAACAGATACGCAGTATTTT. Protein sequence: CASSLVQGKTDTQYF. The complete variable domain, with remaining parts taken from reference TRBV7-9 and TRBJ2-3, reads DTGVSQNPRHKITKRGQNVTFRCDPISEHNRLYWYRQTLGQGPEFLTYFQNEAQLEKSRLLSDRFSAERPKGSFSTLEIQRTEQGDSAMYLCASSLVQGKTDTQYFGPGTRLTVL.

Here the CDR3 DNA reads TGTGCCAGCAGCCCACACGCTTCACGCGGAGGGAATGAGCAGTTCTTC. It is translated as CASSPHASRGGNEQFF. The V and J genes are TRBV11-2 and TRBJ2-1; the D gene is possibly TRBD2 (6 bases). The CDR3 extends over 16 amino acids. V gave up 5 bases and J gave up 7 bases, with 21 bases separating them. Germline CDR1 is SGHAT and CDR2 is FQNNGV. The whole variable domain, remainder taken from reference TRBV11-2 and TRBJ2-1, is EAGVAQSPRYKIIEKRQSVAFWCNPISGHATLYWYQQILGQGPKLLIQFQNNGVVDDSQLPKDRFSAERLKGVDSTLKIQPAKLEDSAVYLCASSPHASRGGNEQFFGPGTRLTVL.

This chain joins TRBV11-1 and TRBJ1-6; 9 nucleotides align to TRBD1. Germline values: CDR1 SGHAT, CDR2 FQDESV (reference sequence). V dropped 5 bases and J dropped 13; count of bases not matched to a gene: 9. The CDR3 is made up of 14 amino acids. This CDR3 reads CASSTRDRVRPLHF. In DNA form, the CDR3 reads TGTGCCAGCAGCACCCGGGACAGGGTTCGCCCCCTCCACTTT.

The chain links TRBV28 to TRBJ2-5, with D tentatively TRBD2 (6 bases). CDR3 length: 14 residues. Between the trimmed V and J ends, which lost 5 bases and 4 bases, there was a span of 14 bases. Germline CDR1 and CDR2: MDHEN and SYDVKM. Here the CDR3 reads CASSRPAGGETQYF. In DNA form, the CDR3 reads TGTGCCAGCAGTCGACCGGCCGGGGGAGAGACCCAGTACTTC.

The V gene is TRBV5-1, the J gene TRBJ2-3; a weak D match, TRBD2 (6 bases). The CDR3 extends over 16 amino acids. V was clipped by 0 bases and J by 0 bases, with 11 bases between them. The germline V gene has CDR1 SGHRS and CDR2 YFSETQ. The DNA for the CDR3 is TGCGCCAGCAGCTTGGTAGCGGCCATAAGCACAGATACGCAGTATTTT. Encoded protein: CASSLVAAISTDTQYF.

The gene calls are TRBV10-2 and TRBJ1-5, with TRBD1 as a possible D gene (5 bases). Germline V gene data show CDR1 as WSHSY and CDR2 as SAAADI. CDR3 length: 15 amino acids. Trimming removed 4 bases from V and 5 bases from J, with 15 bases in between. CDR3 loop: CASSGGRGAHQPQHF. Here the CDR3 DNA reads TGCGCCAGCAGTGGGGGGAGGGGCGCGCATCAGCCCCAGCATTTT.